This note documents a single T cell receptor (beta chain) sequence. The protocol was immunoSEQ multiplex PCR, while the TCRdb copy is restricted to in-frame clones and leaves out a portion. Of more than 6,000 clones in the sample, over 40% were seen once. V gave up 2 bases and J gave up 7 bases; unmatched junction bases: 6. This CDR3 region has 14 residues. CDR1 is SQVTM, CDR2 ANQGSEA, per germline. These data belong to a study of sequential checkpoint blockade in melanoma. Specified treatment: randomized to nivolumab then ipilimumab (arm A) or the reverse (arm B). This receptor was identified in a human patient with melanoma. Some clones in this sample may be carry-over from other donors' samples. This specimen was CD8+ T cells sorted from blood (inferred from file names), taken from a patient given nivolumab and ipilimumab in sequence. The V call is TRBV29-1, the J call TRBJ2-1; TRBD2 aligns across 9 bases. CDR3 DNA: TGCAGCGTTGAAAAGCGGGGGGCAGCAAATGAGCAGTTCTTC. Protein sequence: CSVEKRGAANEQFF.